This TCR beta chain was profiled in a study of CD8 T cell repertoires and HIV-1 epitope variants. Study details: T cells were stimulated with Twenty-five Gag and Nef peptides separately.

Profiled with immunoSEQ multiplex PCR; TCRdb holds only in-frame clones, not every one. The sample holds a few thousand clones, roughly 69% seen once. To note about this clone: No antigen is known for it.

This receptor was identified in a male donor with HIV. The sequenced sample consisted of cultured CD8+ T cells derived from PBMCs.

The DNA of the CDR3 is TGTGCCAGCAGCGGGGGAAGGCAGAAACTGTTTTTT. This gives the protein CASSGGRQKLFF. The chain carries TRBV13 and TRBJ1-4, with D maybe TRBD1 (5 bases). V shed 5 bases and J shed 11 bases, with 12 bases lying between them. The CDR3 loop spans 12 amino acids. CDR1 and CDR2 (germline): PRHDT, FYEKMQ (reference sequence).